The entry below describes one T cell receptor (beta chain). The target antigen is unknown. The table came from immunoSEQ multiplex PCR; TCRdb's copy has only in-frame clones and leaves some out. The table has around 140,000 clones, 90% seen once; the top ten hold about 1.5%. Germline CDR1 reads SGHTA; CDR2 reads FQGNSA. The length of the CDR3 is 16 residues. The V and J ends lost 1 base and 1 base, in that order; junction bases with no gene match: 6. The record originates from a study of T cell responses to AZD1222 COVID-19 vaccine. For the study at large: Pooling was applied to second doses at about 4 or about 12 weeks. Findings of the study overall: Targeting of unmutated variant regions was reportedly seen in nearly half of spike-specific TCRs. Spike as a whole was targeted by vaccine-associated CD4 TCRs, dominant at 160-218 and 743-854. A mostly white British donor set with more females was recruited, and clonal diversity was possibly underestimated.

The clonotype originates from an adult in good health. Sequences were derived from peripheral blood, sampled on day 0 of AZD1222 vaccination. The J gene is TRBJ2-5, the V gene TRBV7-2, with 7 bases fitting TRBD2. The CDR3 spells CASSLVLAGGQETQYF. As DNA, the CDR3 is TGTGCCAGCAGCTTAGTTTTAGCGGGTGGCCAAGAGACCCAGTACTTC.